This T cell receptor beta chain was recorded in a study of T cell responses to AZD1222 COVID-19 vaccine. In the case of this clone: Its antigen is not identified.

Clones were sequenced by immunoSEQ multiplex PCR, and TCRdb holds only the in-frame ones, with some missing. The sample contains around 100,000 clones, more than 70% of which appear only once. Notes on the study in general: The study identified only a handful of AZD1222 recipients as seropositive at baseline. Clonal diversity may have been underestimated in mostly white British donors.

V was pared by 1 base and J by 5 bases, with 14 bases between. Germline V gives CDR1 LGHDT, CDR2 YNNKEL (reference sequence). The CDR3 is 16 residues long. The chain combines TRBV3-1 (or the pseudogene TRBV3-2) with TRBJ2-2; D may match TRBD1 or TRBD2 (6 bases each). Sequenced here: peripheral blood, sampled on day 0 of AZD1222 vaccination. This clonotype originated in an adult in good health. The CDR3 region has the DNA TGTGCCAGCAGCCAAGGAGGGGGGATTATAACCGGGGAGCTGTTTTTT. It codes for CASSQGGGIITGELFF.